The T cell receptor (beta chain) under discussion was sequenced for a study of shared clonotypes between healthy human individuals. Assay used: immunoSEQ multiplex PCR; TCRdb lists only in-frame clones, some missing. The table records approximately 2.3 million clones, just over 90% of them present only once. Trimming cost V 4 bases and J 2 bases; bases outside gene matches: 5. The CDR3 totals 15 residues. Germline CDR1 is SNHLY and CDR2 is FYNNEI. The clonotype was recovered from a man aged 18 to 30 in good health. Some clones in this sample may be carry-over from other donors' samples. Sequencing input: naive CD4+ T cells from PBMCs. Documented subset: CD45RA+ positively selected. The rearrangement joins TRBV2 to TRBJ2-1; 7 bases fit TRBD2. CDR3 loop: CASSVGLAAYNEQFF. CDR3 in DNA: TGTGCCAGCAGTGTGGGGCTAGCGGCCTACAATGAGCAGTTCTTC.